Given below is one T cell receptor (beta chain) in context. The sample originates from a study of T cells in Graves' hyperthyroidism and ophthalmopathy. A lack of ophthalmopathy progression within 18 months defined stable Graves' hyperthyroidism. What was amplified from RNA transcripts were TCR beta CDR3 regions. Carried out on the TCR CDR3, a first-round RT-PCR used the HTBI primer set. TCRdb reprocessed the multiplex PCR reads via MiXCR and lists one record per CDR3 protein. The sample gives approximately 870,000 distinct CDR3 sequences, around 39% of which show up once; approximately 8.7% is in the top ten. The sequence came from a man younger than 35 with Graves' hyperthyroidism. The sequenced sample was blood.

The CDR3 is CASSLAEAGGQNVLGFYPNQPQHF. Here the CDR3 DNA reads TGTGCCAGCAGCTTAGCGGAGGCAGGGGGACAAAACGTCCTAGGCTTTTACCCCAATCAGCCCCAGCATTTT. V and J are TRBV7-2 and TRBJ1-5, with TRBD1 identical over 7 bases. Looked up from germline, CDR1 is SGHTA and CDR2 is FQGNSA. The J segment lost 3 bases and the V segment lost 0 bases, leaving 29 bases of the junction unmatched. The CDR3 is 24 amino acids.